The subject of this entry is one T cell receptor (beta chain). This sample was taken from a study of blood T cell repertoires in COVID-19. Profiled with immunoSEQ multiplex PCR; TCRdb holds only in-frame clones, not every one. In the table there are about 240,000 clones, roughly 80% of which are singletons. V shed 6 bases and J 2 bases; nucleotides not matched to a gene: 2. Germline values: CDR1 LGHDT, CDR2 YNNKEL (reference sequence). There are 15 residues in the CDR3. The sequence was obtained from a woman between 18 and 30 years old with acute or convalescent COVID-19. V usage is TRBV3-1 (or the pseudogene TRBV3-2) and J usage is TRBJ2-6, with 9 bases identical to TRBD1. The sample taken for sequencing was peripheral blood. CDR3 sequence: CASSRQGAGANVLTF. In DNA, the CDR3 is TGTGCCAGCAGTAGACAGGGGGCTGGGGCCAACGTCCTGACTTTC.